This T cell receptor beta chain emerged from a study of identical twins. Study-level results: Within monozygotic twins, out-of-frame TCR alpha sharing was underestimated by the models. The analysis was cross-sectional rather than longitudinal within donors.

Template switching added a universal primer site; cDNA carried unique molecular identifiers. TCRdb re-analysed the 5' RACE reads in MiXCR, keeping a single row per CDR3 protein. Of 500,000 or so distinct CDR3 sequences listed, roughly an eighth were seen once; the top ten hold approximately 1%. This clonotype was counted a few times. The antigen is undetermined. The same specimen was also included in a second study, on yellow fever vaccine responses in identical twins.

The TCR was taken from a woman between 18 and 29 years old in good health. What was sequenced was CD4+ T cells sorted from blood.

The CDR3, as DNA: TGTGCCAGCAGCTTCGGACTAGCGGGAGGGGGAGATACGCAGTATTTT. It encodes CASSFGLAGGGDTQYF. The V gene is TRBV7-9, the J gene TRBJ2-3, with 15 bases fitting TRBD2. Trimming took 3 bases from V and 5 from J; bases not matched to a gene: 3. The CDR3 loop spans 16 amino acids. Looked up from germline, CDR1 is SEHNR and CDR2 is FQNEAQ (reference sequence).